This T cell receptor (beta chain) was sequenced for a study of shared clonotypes between healthy human individuals. An approximately 210 ng quantity of DNA, some 30,000 T cell genomes, went into the sorted-subset replicate PCRs. Using immunoSEQ multiplex PCR, the repertoire was profiled, and TCRdb retains in-frame clones only, with some absent. The sample has some 2,400,000 clones; approximately 96% are singletons. CD4+ cells were split into CD45RA+ naive and CD45RA-negative memory subsets. Sequencing was done on a sample of naive CD4+ T cells sorted from blood. The subset: CD45RA+ positively selected. The receptor comes from a man younger than 35 in good health.

CDR3 coding DNA: TGTGCCAGCGCTACGGGGATGAACACTGAAGCTTTCTTT. Amino acids: CASATGMNTEAFF. The rearrangement links TRBV14 to TRBJ1-1; D is undetermined. The CDR3 is 13 residues long. V was trimmed by 8 bases and J by 0 bases, leaving 10 bases between them. Germline loops: CDR1 SGHDN, CDR2 FVKESK.